Sequencing of this T cell receptor beta chain was carried out in a study of blood T cells in healthy people across ages. Study in general: Roughly one uniquely barcoded beta molecule per two T cells was captured.

The authors ran a second PCR of about 7 to 11 cycles using a sample-barcoded 5' primer and a J-beta primer mix. TCRdb re-called the 5' RACE reads with MiXCR, one entry per CDR3 protein. The table lists about 1.6 million distinct CDR3 sequences, 30% to 35% of them singletons. Concerning this clonotype itself: Its cognate antigen is unknown.

Germline CDR1 is DFQATT and CDR2 is SNEGSKA (reference sequence). The V gene end was trimmed by 5 bases and the J gene end by 7 bases; junction bases not matched to a gene: 9. The CDR3 spans 15 residues. Findings and limits, study-wide: Donors of long life had a larger count of naive CD4+ cells and greater diversity than aged donors.

The authors drew around 11 milliliters of peripheral blood from each donor. The chain uses TRBV20-1 and TRBJ2-3; 13 nucleotides match TRBD2. Source material: blood. The clonotype comes from a woman aged 25 to 45 in good health. CDR3 nucleotides: TGCAGTGCTTCCGCCGGACTAGCGGGAGTTAATACGCAGTATTTT. Translation gives CSASAGLAGVNTQYF.